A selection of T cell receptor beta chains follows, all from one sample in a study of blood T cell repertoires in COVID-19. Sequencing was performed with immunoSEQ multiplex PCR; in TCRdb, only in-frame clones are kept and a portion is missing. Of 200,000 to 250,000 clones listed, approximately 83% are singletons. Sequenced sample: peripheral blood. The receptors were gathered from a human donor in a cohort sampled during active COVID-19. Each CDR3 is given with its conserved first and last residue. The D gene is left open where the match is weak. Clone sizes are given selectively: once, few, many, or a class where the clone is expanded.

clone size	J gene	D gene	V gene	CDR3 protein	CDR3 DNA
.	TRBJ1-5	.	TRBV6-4	CASSDYAGSNQPQHF	TGTGCCAGCAGTGACTACGCAGGGAGCAATCAGCCCCAGCATTTT
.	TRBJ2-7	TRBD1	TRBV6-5	CATSPYRGDYEQYF	TGTGCCACCTCACCATACAGGGGAGACTACGAGCAGTACTTC
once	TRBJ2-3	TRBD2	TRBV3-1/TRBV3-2	CASSQQLAGSTDTQYF	TGTGCCAGCAGCCAGCAACTAGCGGGGAGCACAGATACGCAGTATTTT
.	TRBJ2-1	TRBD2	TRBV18	CASSPGASGERSEQFF	TGTGCCAGCTCCCCGGGGGCTAGCGGGGAACGGAGTGAGCAGTTCTTC
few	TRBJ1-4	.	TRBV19	CASTRTDKEKLFF	TGTGCCAGTACCCGGACAGATAAAGAAAAACTGTTTTTT
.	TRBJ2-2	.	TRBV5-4	CASSPIPQGNTGELFF	TGTGCCAGCAGCCCGATTCCACAGGGTAACACCGGGGAGCTGTTTTTT
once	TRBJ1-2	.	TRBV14	CASSLQSNYGYTF	TGTGCCAGCAGCCTCCAGTCGAACTATGGCTACACCTTC
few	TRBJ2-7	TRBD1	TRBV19	CASSAAGTGNYEQYF	TGTGCCAGTAGTGCAGCCGGGACAGGGAACTACGAGCAGTACTTC
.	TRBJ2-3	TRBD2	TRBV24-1	CATSDMGRAEDTDTQYF	TGTGCCACCAGTGATATGGGGAGGGCGGAGGACACAGATACGCAGTATTTT
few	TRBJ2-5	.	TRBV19	CASRNPGTQQETQYF	TGTGCCAGTAGAAACCCTGGGACACAGCAAGAGACCCAGTACTTC
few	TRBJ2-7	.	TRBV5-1	CASRRTQTYEQYF	TGCGCCAGCAGACGGACACAAACCTACGAGCAGTACTTC
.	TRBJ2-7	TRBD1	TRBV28	CASTNAGTGGYEQYF	TGTGCCAGCACCAACGCCGGGACAGGGGGGTACGAGCAGTACTTC
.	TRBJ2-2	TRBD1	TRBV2	CASSEARQGNKHSGELFF	TGTGCCAGCAGTGAAGCGAGACAGGGTAATAAACATTCCGGGGAGCTGTTTTTT
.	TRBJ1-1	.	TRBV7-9	CASSLARRVSDTEAFF	TGTGCCAGCAGCTTAGCGCGCAGGGTTTCGGACACTGAAGCTTTCTTT
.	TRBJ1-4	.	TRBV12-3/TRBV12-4	CASSGLYNEKLFF	TGTGCCAGCAGCGGACTGTATAATGAAAAACTGTTTTTT
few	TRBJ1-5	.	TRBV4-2	CASSQVYRSLREGNQPQHF	TGTGCCAGCAGCCAAGTCTACAGGAGTCTACGGGAGGGCAATCAGCCCCAGCATTTT
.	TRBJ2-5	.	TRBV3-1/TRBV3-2	CASSPIIMQGGETQYF	TGTGCCAGCAGCCCCATCATCATGCAGGGTGGCGAGACCCAGTACTTC
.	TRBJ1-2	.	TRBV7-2	CASRISGGGGGYGYTF	TGTGCCAGCAGGATTTCAGGCGGGGGCGGAGGCTATGGCTACACCTTC
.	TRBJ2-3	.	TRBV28	CASGPSDTQYF	TGTGCCAGCGGGCCATCAGATACGCAGTATTTT
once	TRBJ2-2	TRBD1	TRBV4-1	CASSRAGQGENTGELFF	TGCGCCAGCAGCCGGGCGGGACAGGGGGAGAACACCGGGGAGCTGTTTTTT
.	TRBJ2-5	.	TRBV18	CASSPPLGRETQYF	TGTGCCAGCTCACCACCGTTGGGGAGGGAGACCCAGTACTTC
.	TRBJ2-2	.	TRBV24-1	CATSAPGTGELFF	TGTGCCACCAGTGCGCCGGGGACCGGGGAGCTGTTTTTT